The 23 T cell receptor beta chains in this list originate from one sample, sequenced in a study of T cells in Graves' hyperthyroidism and ophthalmopathy. Amplified TCR beta CDR3 regions derived from RNA transcripts. First-round RT-PCR of the TCR CDR3 relied on the HTBI primer set. TCRdb re-analysed the multiplex PCR reads in MiXCR, keeping a single row per CDR3 protein. In the table there are over 700,000 distinct CDR3 sequences, about 38% of which are singletons. Sequencing was done on a sample of blood. These receptors all come from a man aged 18 to 30 with Graves' hyperthyroidism.

The chain carries TRBV12-3 or TRBV12-4 and TRBJ1-3; tentatively, D is TRBD1 (6 bases). The CDR3 is 14 residues long. V was shortened by 6 bases and J by 2 bases, with 11 bases between the two germline ends. The CDR3 bases are TGTGCCAGCAGCCAAGGGGGGGCTGGAAACACCATATATTTT. This sequence encodes CASSQGGAGNTIYF.

This clonotype came up a few times. This sequence joins TRBV6-5 and TRBJ2-7; 7 nucleotides line up with TRBD2. Trimming at V came to 5 bases and at J to 3 bases, leaving 10 bases not matched to a gene. This CDR3 is built from 15 residues. The germline gives CDR1 MNHEY, CDR2 SVGAGI. In DNA, the CDR3 is TGTGCCAGCAGTGAAACGGGACTAAACTTCTACGAGCAGTACTTC. Residues: CASSETGLNFYEQYF.

In its sample, this clonotype was seen a few times. The genes are TRBV4-3 and TRBJ1-1; D gene uncertain. The CDR3 spans 15 residues. Germline V gives CDR1 LGHNA, CDR2 YSLEER. The V gene lost 0 bases and the J gene lost 2 bases, with 10 bases spanning the gap. DNA of the CDR3: TGCGCCAGCAGCCAAGATCGGAGCGGCAACACTGAAGCTTTCTTT. Its protein product is CASSQDRSGNTEAFF.

The chain employs TRBV12-3 or TRBV12-4 and TRBJ2-5, with D tentatively TRBD1 (5 bases). The V end was cut by 5 bases, the J end by 7 bases, with 8 bases between. The CDR3 consists of 11 residues. The DNA of the CDR3 is TGTGCCAGCAGTGGGGCCCCGACCCAGTACTTC. Translated: CASSGAPTQYF.

This clonotype was observed many times. V usage is TRBV29-1 and J usage is TRBJ1-2; D remains unclear. With 0 bases removed from V and 0 bases from J, the gap between germline ends came to 14 bases. Germline CDR1 SQVTM, CDR2 ANQGSEA. The CDR3 contains 16 residues. The CDR3 sequence: CSVEDQVKTSNYGYTF. In nucleotides, the CDR3 is TGCAGCGTTGAAGATCAGGTCAAGACGTCTAACTATGGCTACACCTTC. Complete variable domain (other parts from reference TRBV29-1 and TRBJ1-2): SAVISQKPSRDICQRGTSLTIQCQVDSQVTMMFWYRQQPGQSLTLIATANQGSEATYESGFVIDKFPISRPNLTFSTLTVSNMSPEDSSIYLCSVEDQVKTSNYGYTFGSGTRLTVV.

V gene TRBV29-1 combines with J gene TRBJ2-7; 9 nucleotides line up with TRBD1. CDR3 size: 13 residues. J was trimmed by 5 bases and V by 5 bases; bases with no gene match: 7. Germline lookup yields CDR1 SQVTM and CDR2 ANQGSEA. This CDR3 is CSVTGTGKHEQYF. The DNA for the CDR3 is TGCAGCGTTACCGGGACAGGGAAACACGAGCAGTACTTC.

The chain links TRBV19 to TRBJ1-5; 9 nucleotides line up with TRBD1. This CDR3 contains 14 residues. V lost 8 bases to trimming and J lost 5 bases; unmatched junction nucleotides: 7. CDR1 and CDR2 (germline): LNHDA, SQIVND (reference sequence). CDR3 region: CASGLTGGHQPQHF. The CDR3, as DNA: TGTGCCAGTGGTCTGACAGGGGGGCATCAGCCCCAGCATTTT.

The chain has TRBV12-3 or TRBV12-4 and TRBJ1-4; 10 bases are shared with TRBD1. This CDR3 region has 17 residues. V shed 4 bases, J shed 7 bases, and the junction held 12 bases outside the gene matches. The CDR3 DNA reads as TGTGCCAGCAGTTACCTATGGGACAGGGGAAGTGGTGAAAAACTGTTTTTT. Protein: CASSYLWDRGSGEKLFF.

There are a few counts of this clonotype. The chain uses TRBV7-2 and TRBJ2-2; D is unresolved. CDR1 is SGHTA and CDR2 is FQGNSA in the germline V gene. The CDR3 totals 15 residues. Between the trimmed V and J ends, which lost 1 base and 6 bases, there was a span of 12 bases. The CDR3 bases are TGTGCCAGCAGCTTAGTGTATTGGGATTCCGGGGAGCTGTTTTTT. It specifies CASSLVYWDSGELFF.

This chain links TRBV7-8 with TRBJ2-7, with D hard to call. CDR1 SGHVS and CDR2 FQNEAQ come from the germline V gene. The CDR3 consists of 14 residues. V lost 1 base, J lost 2 bases, and 9 bases lay in between. As DNA, the CDR3 is TGTGCCAGCAGCTTAGTCATAAACCCCTACGAGCAGTACTTC. It specifies CASSLVINPYEQYF.

The chain employs TRBV5-1 and TRBJ2-5; D perhaps matches TRBD2 (7 bases). The ends were cut back, 4 bases at V and 5 bases at J, with 24 bases in the middle. CDR1 is SGHRS and CDR2 is YFSETQ in the germline V gene. This CDR3 has 17 amino acids. The CDR3: CASSPGRGAPSGETQYF. The DNA of the CDR3 is TGCGCCAGCAGCCCCGGACGGGGGGCTCCTTCGGGGGAGACCCAGTACTTC.

This clonotype was counted at least ten times. The gene calls are TRBV19 and TRBJ1-5, with 8 bases lining up with TRBD1. Germline assignment: CDR1 LNHDA and CDR2 SQIVND (reference sequence). CDR3 length equals 17 residues. Trimming cost V 5 bases and J 2 bases; bases outside gene matches: 11. CDR3 nucleotides: TGTGCCAGTAGTCTATACCGGGACAGGAAGGGCAATCAGCCCCAGCATTTT. Its translation is CASSLYRDRKGNQPQHF.

Of note for this clonotype: A much larger clone sits a single nucleotide away, making a read error possible. The gene calls are TRBV7-2 and TRBJ1-5; no definite D call. The CDR3 has 14 amino acids. Per the germline V gene, CDR1 is SGHTA and CDR2 is FQGNSA. CDR3 protein: CASSGRGSKQPQHF. The CDR3 nucleotides read TGTGCCAGCAGCGGAAGAGGGAGCAAGCAGCCCCAGCATTTT.

This chain links TRBV20-1 with TRBJ1-4; 7 bases match TRBD1. Germline CDR1 DFQATT, CDR2 SNEGSKA (reference sequence). V trimming: 5 bases; J trimming: 6 bases; junction bases outside the gene matches: 9. The CDR3 runs 14 residues. The CDR3 DNA follows: TGCAGTGCTCTCCGAAGCGGGACAGATGAAAAACTGTTTTTT. Its translation is CSALRSGTDEKLFF.

This clonotype has a count of ten or more. The V and J genes are TRBV10-3 and TRBJ1-5, with D perhaps matching TRBD1 (6 bases). The germline V gene has CDR1 ENHRY and CDR2 SYGVKD. Deletions cut 0 bases from V and 7 bases from J, with 22 bases between. This CDR3 is built from 18 residues. CDR3 bases: TGTGCCATCAGTGAGTCGATGGGGGCCCTTTTGAGTGGACAGCCCCAGCATTTT. Translation gives CAISESMGALLSGQPQHF.

This clonotype has ten or more counts. The chain employs TRBV7-9 and TRBJ1-6; weak D call: TRBD1 (6 bases). This CDR3 region has 15 residues. V lost 6 bases to trimming and J lost 5 bases, with 14 bases between them. Germline V CDR1 and CDR2: SEHNR, FQNEAQ (reference sequence). CDR3 coding DNA: TGTGCCAGCAGAAAAGGGACACCAGATAATTCACCCCTCCACTTT. Protein sequence: CASRKGTPDNSPLHF.

This clonotype was counted only a few times. The genes are TRBV3-1 and TRBJ1-1, with 7 bases identical to TRBD1. CDR1 is LGHDT and CDR2 is YNNKEL in the germline V gene (reference sequence). The CDR3 extends over 16 amino acids. The junction had 4 bases not matched to a gene; V was cut back by 0 bases and J by 0 bases. CDR3 residues: CASSQEDRPMNTEAFF. CDR3 DNA: TGTGCCAGCAGCCAAGAGGACAGGCCAATGAACACTGAAGCTTTCTTT. The whole variable domain, filled in from reference TRBV3-1 and TRBJ1-1, reads DTAVSQTPKYLVTQMGNDKSIKCEQNLGHDTMYWYKQDSKKFLKIMFSYNNKELIINETVPNRFSPKSPDKAHLNLHINSLELGDSAVYFCASSQEDRPMNTEAFFGQGTRLTVV.

The rearrangement joins TRBV12-3 or TRBV12-4 to TRBJ2-7; D is ambiguous. This CDR3 contains 14 residues. Trimming left V 5 bases short and J 0 bases short, with 11 bases between. The CDR3 DNA is TGTGCCAGCAGTACCGACGCCTACTCCTACGAGCAGTACTTC. Translating it yields CASSTDAYSYEQYF.

The chain has TRBV2 and TRBJ2-2, with unresolved D. Trimming stripped 8 bases from V and 0 bases from J, with 16 bases between. Germline lookup yields CDR1 SNHLY and CDR2 FYNNEI. The CDR3 runs 16 residues. DNA of the CDR3: TGTGCCAGCTACGGACCTAGGTCCTCGAACACCGGGGAGCTGTTTTTT. Translating it yields CASYGPRSSNTGELFF.

The gene calls are TRBV29-1 and TRBJ1-1; no definite D call. Germline CDR1 reads SQVTM; CDR2 reads ANQGSEA. CDR3 size: 12 residues. Trimming removed 8 bases from V and 2 bases from J, with 12 bases in between. The CDR3 DNA reads TGCAGCTTAGTTGAGGGAAACACTGAAGCTTTCTTT. The encoded protein is CSLVEGNTEAFF.

The V gene is TRBV19, the J gene TRBJ1-2; maybe TRBD1 (6 bases). Germline V gene data show CDR1 as LNHDA and CDR2 as SQIVND (reference sequence). This CDR3 contains 12 residues. Between the trimmed V and J ends, which lost 5 bases and 8 bases, there was a span of 12 bases. The CDR3 region is CASSFRTDGYTF. The CDR3 DNA sequence: TGTGCCAGTAGTTTCCGGACAGACGGCTACACCTTC.

This clonotype was seen a few times. The chain combines TRBV11-1 with TRBJ1-1, with a tentative D call TRBD1 (6 bases). Germline-derived CDR1 and CDR2 are SGHAT and FQDESV (reference sequence). The CDR3 is 17 amino acids. V gave up 5 bases and J gave up 0 bases, with 19 bases separating them. In DNA form, the CDR3 reads TGTGCCAGCAGCCGATTTACGACAGGTGATTTGAACACTGAAGCTTTCTTT. It specifies CASSRFTTGDLNTEAFF.

The chain carries TRBV25-1 and TRBJ1-2, with D perhaps TRBD1 (6 bases). V lost 10 bases, J lost 8 bases, and 20 bases lay in between. Looked up from germline, CDR1 is MGHDK and CDR2 is SYGVNS. The CDR3 length is 13 residues. The CDR3 here is CAISRGAGRGYTF. The CDR3 DNA is TGTGCCATCTCTAGGGGGGCAGGTCGGGGCTACACCTTC.